This T cell receptor (beta chain) comes out of a study of metastatic and nonmetastatic thyroid tumors. Study at large: The authors compared repertoires across blood and tumor or nodule tissue from malignant and benign thyroid patients.

Germline CDR1 and CDR2: LGHNA and YNFKEQ. The CDR3 covers 15 residues. The J segment lost 1 base and the V segment lost 7 bases, leaving 10 bases of the junction unmatched. Using MiXCR, TCRdb re-called clones from the PCR reads. This sample carries around 30,000 clones, more than 15% of them seen once, and the ten largest clones take under 5%. Before thyroid surgery, none of the patients had received any treatment. This chain connects TRBV4-2 to TRBJ2-7; 7 nucleotides line up with TRBD1. This clonotype was obtained from a female donor with papillary thyroid cancer or a benign thyroid nodule (not recorded which). Some clones in this sample may be carry-over from other donors' samples. The sequencing input was blood. The CDR3 loop reads CASIPFGQVSYEQYF. Here the CDR3 DNA reads TGTGCCAGCATCCCTTTTGGACAGGTATCCTACGAGCAGTACTTC.